This is a list of T cell receptor beta chains from one sample in a study of shared clonotypes between healthy human individuals. Libraries were prepared by immunoSEQ multiplex PCR; TCRdb keeps only in-frame clonotypes and omits some of them. This table has about 1,500,000 clones, roughly 96% appearing once. Sequences were obtained from naive CD4+ T cells sorted from blood. The receptors come from a young man in good health. Both conserved end residues are part of each CDR3. The order of the fields is V gene, D gene, clone size, J gene, CDR3 DNA, CDR3 protein. D genes are given only for firm matches. The size field is filled for only some rows; it gives once, few, many or a size class.

V gene: TRBV14
D gene: -
clone size: -
J gene: TRBJ2-7
CDR3 DNA: TGTGCCAGCAGCTTGCTTGATCGGTCCTGGGGTAACGAGCAGTACTTC
CDR3 protein: CASSLLDRSWGNEQYF

V gene: TRBV19
D gene: TRBD2
clone size: -
J gene: TRBJ2-1
CDR3 DNA: TGTGCCAGTAGTACCCAGACGGGACTAGCGGGCAATGAGCAGTTCTTC
CDR3 protein: CASSTQTGLAGNEQFF

V gene: TRBV6-5
D gene: TRBD2
clone size: -
J gene: TRBJ2-7
CDR3 DNA: TGTGCCAGCAGTTACTTGGCGGGAGGGGGTGAGCAGTACTTC
CDR3 protein: CASSYLAGGGEQYF

V gene: TRBV9
D gene: -
clone size: -
J gene: TRBJ2-3
CDR3 DNA: TGTGCCAGCAGCGTGGGTCTCCCAAGCACAGATACGCAGTATTTT
CDR3 protein: CASSVGLPSTDTQYF

V gene: TRBV18
D gene: TRBD2
clone size: -
J gene: TRBJ2-7
CDR3 DNA: TGTGCCAGCTCCCCCGGGAGGGAGCAACTCGAGCAGTACTTC
CDR3 protein: CASSPGREQLEQYF

V gene: TRBV7-2
D gene: TRBD2
clone size: once
J gene: TRBJ2-1
CDR3 DNA: TGTGCCAGCAGCTTTCCCGGACTAGCGGGAGTCGTACCACGGGAGCAGTTCTTC
CDR3 protein: CASSFPGLAGVVPREQFF

V gene: TRBV29-1
D gene: -
clone size: -
J gene: TRBJ1-2
CDR3 DNA: TGCAGCGTTCGGCAAAACTATGGCTACACCTTC
CDR3 protein: CSVRQNYGYTF

V gene: TRBV5-4
D gene: -
clone size: -
J gene: TRBJ2-4
CDR3 DNA: TGTGCCAGCAGTCCCGACCCGGTAGCCAAAAACATTCAGTACTTC
CDR3 protein: CASSPDPVAKNIQYF

V gene: TRBV11-1
D gene: TRBD1
clone size: -
J gene: TRBJ1-1
CDR3 DNA: TGTGCCAGCGGCTCGGGACAGCACACTGAAGCTTTCTTT
CDR3 protein: CASGSGQHTEAFF

V gene: TRBV27
D gene: TRBD1
clone size: few
J gene: TRBJ1-2
CDR3 DNA: TGTGCCAGCAGTTTCGGACAGGGCTATGGCTACACCTTC
CDR3 protein: CASSFGQGYGYTF

V gene: TRBV2
D gene: -
clone size: once
J gene: TRBJ1-2
CDR3 DNA: TGTGCCAGCCGAGAGGGGGGGCTTGGCTACACCTTC
CDR3 protein: CASREGGLGYTF

V gene: TRBV2
D gene: -
clone size: few
J gene: TRBJ1-5
CDR3 DNA: TGTGCCAGCGCGGATAGGAGTAGCAATCAGCCCCAGCATTTT
CDR3 protein: CASADRSSNQPQHF

V gene: TRBV18
D gene: TRBD1
clone size: -
J gene: TRBJ1-4
CDR3 DNA: TGTGCCAGCTCACCACAGTACAGGGGAAATGAAAAACTGTTTTTT
CDR3 protein: CASSPQYRGNEKLFF

V gene: TRBV9
D gene: -
clone size: once
J gene: TRBJ2-1
CDR3 DNA: TGTGCCAGCAGCGTAACAATTCCCGATGAGCAGTTCTTC
CDR3 protein: CASSVTIPDEQFF

V gene: TRBV28
D gene: -
clone size: -
J gene: TRBJ2-7
CDR3 DNA: TGTGCCAGCAGTTTAATTCAGGTTGACTACGAGCAGTACTTC
CDR3 protein: CASSLIQVDYEQYF

V gene: TRBV28
D gene: TRBD2
clone size: -
J gene: TRBJ2-2
CDR3 DNA: TGTGCCAGCAGTCAACTAGCGGGAGGACGGACCGGGGAGCTGTTTTTT
CDR3 protein: CASSQLAGGRTGELFF

V gene: TRBV28
D gene: TRBD2
clone size: -
J gene: TRBJ2-2
CDR3 DNA: TGTGCCAGCAGTACTAGCGGGAGAAACACCGGGGAGCTGTTTTTT
CDR3 protein: CASSTSGRNTGELFF

V gene: TRBV27
D gene: TRBD2
clone size: -
J gene: TRBJ2-3
CDR3 DNA: TGTGCCAGCAGTTGGCCGAGCGGGGGCACAGATACGCAGTATTTT
CDR3 protein: CASSWPSGGTDTQYF

V gene: TRBV5-1
D gene: -
clone size: -
J gene: TRBJ2-7
CDR3 DNA: TGCGCCAGCAGCTTGCAGGGTGGCTACGAGCAGTACTTC
CDR3 protein: CASSLQGGYEQYF

V gene: TRBV28
D gene: -
clone size: -
J gene: TRBJ1-5
CDR3 DNA: TGTGCCAGCAGTTTAGGTCAGCCCCAGCATTTT
CDR3 protein: CASSLGQPQHF

V gene: TRBV27
D gene: -
clone size: -
J gene: TRBJ1-2
CDR3 DNA: TGTGCCAGCAGTTCAGGGGTGCCCCCCTATGGCTACACCTTC
CDR3 protein: CASSSGVPPYGYTF

V gene: TRBV27
D gene: TRBD1
clone size: -
J gene: TRBJ1-5
CDR3 DNA: TGTGCCAGCAGTTTATCCACAGGGGGCGCGAGAAATCAGCCCCAGCATTTT
CDR3 protein: CASSLSTGGARNQPQHF

V gene: TRBV7-3
D gene: -
clone size: -
J gene: TRBJ2-1
CDR3 DNA: TGTGCCAGCAGCTCAGGACACCCTAGTTACAATGAGCAGTTCTTC
CDR3 protein: CASSSGHPSYNEQFF

V gene: TRBV10-3
D gene: -
clone size: -
J gene: TRBJ1-1
CDR3 DNA: TGTGCCATCAGACCACAGGGTACCAACACTGAAGCTTTCTTT
CDR3 protein: CAIRPQGTNTEAFF

V gene: TRBV7-9
D gene: -
clone size: -
J gene: TRBJ1-2
CDR3 DNA: TGTGCCAGCAGCTTAAGTGTTGGGGTCTATGGCTACACCTTC
CDR3 protein: CASSLSVGVYGYTF

V gene: TRBV4-2
D gene: TRBD2
clone size: -
J gene: TRBJ2-3
CDR3 DNA: TGTGCCAGCACCTCATCCGGGACTAGCGGCACAGACCCGCAGTATTTT
CDR3 protein: CASTSSGTSGTDPQYF

V gene: TRBV27
D gene: -
clone size: -
J gene: TRBJ2-7
CDR3 DNA: TGTGCCAGCAGTGGAATCTTCCGCTACGAGCAGTACTTC
CDR3 protein: CASSGIFRYEQYF

V gene: TRBV9
D gene: -
clone size: -
J gene: TRBJ1-1
CDR3 DNA: TGTGCCAGCAGCGTAGGTACACTCCGAGATAACACTGAAGCTTTCTTT
CDR3 protein: CASSVGTLRDNTEAFF

V gene: TRBV9
D gene: -
clone size: -
J gene: TRBJ1-5
CDR3 DNA: TGTGCCAGCAGCGTAACAGGGAAAAATCAGCCCCAGCATTTT
CDR3 protein: CASSVTGKNQPQHF

V gene: TRBV7-9
D gene: -
clone size: -
J gene: TRBJ2-1
CDR3 DNA: TGTGCCACCCAAGTCGGGGGAAACAATGAGCAGTTCTTC
CDR3 protein: CATQVGGNNEQFF

V gene: TRBV28
D gene: -
clone size: -
J gene: TRBJ2-1
CDR3 DNA: TGTGCCAGCAGTTTCCCGATCGTATATAATGTTTCCTACAATGAGCAGTTCTTC
CDR3 protein: CASSFPIVYNVSYNEQFF

V gene: TRBV18
D gene: -
clone size: -
J gene: TRBJ2-2
CDR3 DNA: TGTGCCAGCTCACCCGTAGCGTCCGGGGAGCTGTTTTTT
CDR3 protein: CASSPVASGELFF

V gene: TRBV19
D gene: TRBD1
clone size: -
J gene: TRBJ2-7
CDR3 DNA: TGTGCCAGTAGTATAGCACAGGGGCCTTCCTACGAGCAGTACTTC
CDR3 protein: CASSIAQGPSYEQYF

V gene: TRBV18
D gene: TRBD1
clone size: once
J gene: TRBJ1-6
CDR3 DNA: TGTGCCAGCTCACCCCGGATCAGGGGGATTGATTCACCCCTCCACTTT
CDR3 protein: CASSPRIRGIDSPLHF

V gene: TRBV11-2
D gene: TRBD1
clone size: -
J gene: TRBJ1-1
CDR3 DNA: TGTGCCAGCAGTAGAGACAGGGTTGACACTGAAGCTTTCTTT
CDR3 protein: CASSRDRVDTEAFF

V gene: TRBV23-1
D gene: -
clone size: -
J gene: TRBJ1-2
CDR3 DNA: TGCGCCAGCAGTCAATCTAAGAACAGGTCGCATACCTATGGCTACACCTTC
CDR3 protein: CASSQSKNRSHTYGYTF

V gene: TRBV27
D gene: -
clone size: -
J gene: TRBJ2-2
CDR3 DNA: TGTGCCAGCAGTCCGCCCGAAAGGAACACCGGGGAGCTGTTTTTT
CDR3 protein: CASSPPERNTGELFF

V gene: TRBV19
D gene: TRBD2
clone size: -
J gene: TRBJ2-1
CDR3 DNA: TGTGCCAGTAGTATAGGTCCTAGCGGGAGCCGGTACAATGAGCAGTTCTTC
CDR3 protein: CASSIGPSGSRYNEQFF